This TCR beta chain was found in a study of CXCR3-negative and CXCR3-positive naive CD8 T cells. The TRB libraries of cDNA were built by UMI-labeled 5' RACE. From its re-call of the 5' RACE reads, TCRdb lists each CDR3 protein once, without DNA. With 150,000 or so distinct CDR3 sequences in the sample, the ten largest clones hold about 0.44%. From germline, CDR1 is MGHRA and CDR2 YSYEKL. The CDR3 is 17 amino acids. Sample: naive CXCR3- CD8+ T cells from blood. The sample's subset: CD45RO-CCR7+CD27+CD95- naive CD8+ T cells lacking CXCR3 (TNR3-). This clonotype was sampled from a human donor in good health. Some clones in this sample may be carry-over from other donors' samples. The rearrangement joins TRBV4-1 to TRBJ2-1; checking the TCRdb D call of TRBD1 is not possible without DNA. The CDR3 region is CASSQEGAGTGFDEQFF.